The rows below give T cell receptor beta chains drawn from one sample of a study of blood T cell repertoires in COVID-19. Some clones are missing from TCRdb's copy, which holds only in-frame ones; the method was immunoSEQ multiplex PCR. The top ten clones hold approximately 3.8% of a sample with roughly 250,000 clones, about 87% of them seen once. The sample taken for sequencing was peripheral blood. The receptors shown here come from a man aged 60 to 69 who had recovered from COVID-19. Each CDR3 is given with its conserved first and last residue. Each record gives: V gene, J gene, clone size, D gene, CDR3 length, CDR3 DNA, CDR3 protein. The D gene is left open where the match is weak. For some rows the clone size is stated as once, few or many, or as a class when expanded; others skip it.

v_call: TRBV18; j_call: TRBJ2-7; clone_size: -; d_call: TRBD2; cdr3_length: 15; cdr3_nt: TGTGCCAGCTCACCAGGGACTAGCGGGGGTTACGAGCAGTACTTC; cdr3_aa: CASSPGTSGGYEQYF
v_call: TRBV5-1; j_call: TRBJ2-1; clone_size: -; d_call: TRBD1; cdr3_length: 17; cdr3_nt: TGCGCCAGCAGCGGGTCGACAGGGGCCAGGACCTACAATGAGCAGTTCTTC; cdr3_aa: CASSGSTGARTYNEQFF
v_call: TRBV4-2; j_call: TRBJ2-7; clone_size: -; d_call: TRBD1; cdr3_length: 16; cdr3_nt: TGTGCCAGCAGCCATTCAACCGGGACAGGGGGCTACGAGCAGTACTTC; cdr3_aa: CASSHSTGTGGYEQYF
v_call: TRBV6-1; j_call: TRBJ1-3; clone_size: -; d_call: TRBD1; cdr3_length: 16; cdr3_nt: TGTGCCAGCAGTGAATTAAGGGGACAGGGAGGAAACACCATATATTTT; cdr3_aa: CASSELRGQGGNTIYF
v_call: TRBV7-3; j_call: TRBJ2-3; clone_size: -; d_call: TRBD1; cdr3_length: 14; cdr3_nt: TGTGCCAGCGGGCCCGGGACAGGGACAGATACGCAGTATTTT; cdr3_aa: CASGPGTGTDTQYF
v_call: TRBV18; j_call: TRBJ2-7; clone_size: -; d_call: -; cdr3_length: 14; cdr3_nt: TGTGCCAGCTCACCAGGGGGCGTCTCCTACGAGCAGTACTTC; cdr3_aa: CASSPGGVSYEQYF
v_call: TRBV3-1/TRBV3-2; j_call: TRBJ2-5; clone_size: -; d_call: TRBD2; cdr3_length: 14; cdr3_nt: TGTGCCAGCAGCCATAGCGGGCCAGAAGAGACCCAGTACTTC; cdr3_aa: CASSHSGPEETQYF
v_call: TRBV5-1; j_call: TRBJ1-2; clone_size: -; d_call: TRBD1; cdr3_length: 13; cdr3_nt: TGCGCCAGCAGCTCGGACAGGGTGCGGGGCTACACCTTC; cdr3_aa: CASSSDRVRGYTF
v_call: TRBV7-3; j_call: TRBJ2-3; clone_size: -; d_call: TRBD2; cdr3_length: 16; cdr3_nt: TGTGCCAGCAGCGCAGGCGGGGGGCACCGCACAGATACGCAGTATTTT; cdr3_aa: CASSAGGGHRTDTQYF
v_call: TRBV19; j_call: TRBJ2-3; clone_size: -; d_call: TRBD2; cdr3_length: 18; cdr3_nt: TGTGCCAGTAGTAGCACGCTCGGAGGTAGCGGGGGAATAGATACGCAGTATTTT; cdr3_aa: CASSSTLGGSGGIDTQYF
v_call: TRBV4-1; j_call: TRBJ2-7; clone_size: few; d_call: TRBD1; cdr3_length: 13; cdr3_nt: TGCGCCAGCGCTGCCGGGACAGGGAACGAGCAGTACTTC; cdr3_aa: CASAAGTGNEQYF
v_call: TRBV7-9; j_call: TRBJ1-3; clone_size: -; d_call: -; cdr3_length: 17; cdr3_nt: TGTGCCAGCAGCTTAGCGGTCCCAGGGGATTCTGGAAACACCATATATTTT; cdr3_aa: CASSLAVPGDSGNTIYF
v_call: TRBV4-1; j_call: TRBJ1-2; clone_size: -; d_call: -; cdr3_length: 18; cdr3_nt: TGCGCCAGCAGCCAAGATCCGTCCGGACAGAGGACTAACTATGGCTACACCTTC; cdr3_aa: CASSQDPSGQRTNYGYTF
v_call: TRBV14; j_call: TRBJ1-1; clone_size: -; d_call: -; cdr3_length: 12; cdr3_nt: TGTGCCAGCAGCCTGGGGCCGGTCGAAGCTTTCTTT; cdr3_aa: CASSLGPVEAFF
v_call: TRBV7-3; j_call: TRBJ2-3; clone_size: -; d_call: -; cdr3_length: 14; cdr3_nt: TGTGCCAGCAGCTTAAGCTCTCGGGCAGATACGCAGTATTTT; cdr3_aa: CASSLSSRADTQYF
v_call: TRBV2; j_call: TRBJ1-1; clone_size: -; d_call: TRBD1; cdr3_length: 15; cdr3_nt: TGTGCCAGCAGAATTACAGGACAGGGGAACACTGAAGCTTTCTTT; cdr3_aa: CASRITGQGNTEAFF
v_call: TRBV3-1/TRBV3-2; j_call: TRBJ2-4; clone_size: -; d_call: TRBD1; cdr3_length: 16; cdr3_nt: TGTGCCAGCAGCCCTGGTAAGGGGGCGAGAGAGGGCATTCAGTACTTC; cdr3_aa: CASSPGKGAREGIQYF
v_call: TRBV23-1; j_call: TRBJ1-5; clone_size: -; d_call: -; cdr3_length: 16; cdr3_nt: TGCGCCAGCAGTCAACCTCATGTCAGACTCAATCAGCCCCAGCATTTT; cdr3_aa: CASSQPHVRLNQPQHF
v_call: TRBV9; j_call: TRBJ2-2; clone_size: -; d_call: -; cdr3_length: 15; cdr3_nt: TGTGCCAGCAGCGTAGAACTAGCGAACACCGGGGAGCTGTTTTTT; cdr3_aa: CASSVELANTGELFF
v_call: TRBV27; j_call: TRBJ2-3; clone_size: once; d_call: TRBD1; cdr3_length: 14; cdr3_nt: TGTGCCAGCAGTTTGGCCGCAGGGGGTCATACGCAGTATTTT; cdr3_aa: CASSLAAGGHTQYF
v_call: TRBV10-3; j_call: TRBJ2-3; clone_size: -; d_call: TRBD2; cdr3_length: 17; cdr3_nt: TGTGCCATCAGTGAGTCCATAGGTCTAGCGGTCACAGATACGCAGTATTTT; cdr3_aa: CAISESIGLAVTDTQYF
v_call: TRBV5-1; j_call: TRBJ2-1; clone_size: -; d_call: TRBD2; cdr3_length: 17; cdr3_nt: TGCGCCAGCAGCTTGGGTAGCGGGGGCCGCTCCTACAATGAGCAGTTCTTC; cdr3_aa: CASSLGSGGRSYNEQFF
v_call: TRBV4-1; j_call: TRBJ2-2; clone_size: -; d_call: -; cdr3_length: 15; cdr3_nt: TGCGCCAGCAGCCTACAGGACAGGAACACCGGGGAGCTGTTTTTT; cdr3_aa: CASSLQDRNTGELFF
v_call: TRBV29-1; j_call: TRBJ1-1; clone_size: -; d_call: -; cdr3_length: 15; cdr3_nt: TGCAGCGTTGACCCCAGAGGCAGTCTGAACACTGAAGCTTTCTTT; cdr3_aa: CSVDPRGSLNTEAFF
v_call: TRBV3-1/TRBV3-2; j_call: TRBJ2-5; clone_size: -; d_call: TRBD1; cdr3_length: 16; cdr3_nt: TGTGCCAGCAGCCAAGTAGCGAGGACAGGGGGAGAGACCCAGTACTTC; cdr3_aa: CASSQVARTGGETQYF
v_call: TRBV3-1/TRBV3-2; j_call: TRBJ2-7; clone_size: -; d_call: TRBD2; cdr3_length: 16; cdr3_nt: TGTGCCAGCAGCCAAGAAGGTTGGGGGGGATCCTACGAGCAGTACTTC; cdr3_aa: CASSQEGWGGSYEQYF
v_call: TRBV5-1; j_call: TRBJ2-7; clone_size: -; d_call: TRBD2; cdr3_length: 14; cdr3_nt: TGCGCCACAGGTCGGCTAGCGGGGGTGGGCGAGCAGTACTTC; cdr3_aa: CATGRLAGVGEQYF
v_call: TRBV27; j_call: TRBJ2-3; clone_size: once; d_call: -; cdr3_length: 16; cdr3_nt: TGTGCCAGCAGCCCTTTGGGGGCTCCCCGCACAGATACGCAGTATTTT; cdr3_aa: CASSPLGAPRTDTQYF